These T cell receptor beta chains were read from a single sample in a study of OX40 agonist ivuxolimab in advanced cancers. Produced via immunoSEQ multiplex PCR; TCRdb's table is partial and in-frame only. This sample has tens of thousands of clones; about 90% occur once, and the top ten carry 1.9%. The sample in question was CD4+ or CD8+ T cells sorted from blood, obtained in a trial of the OX40 agonist ivuxolimab. Receptors were obtained from an adult with an advanced solid tumor such as melanoma, head and neck, liver or kidney cancer. Each CDR3 is given with its conserved first and last residue. Each record gives: V gene, clone size, J gene, D gene, CDR3 DNA, CDR3 protein. D genes are given only for firm matches. Only part of the rows carry a size: once, few, many, or a class if the clone is expanded.

TRBV27	-	TRBJ1-6	TRBD1	TGTGCCAGCAGTCCTATCCGGGACAGGGGGGGCAATTCACCCCTCCACTTT	CASSPIRDRGGNSPLHF
TRBV11-2	-	TRBJ2-3	TRBD1	TGTGCCAGCAGTCCCCCGACAGGGACGAAGGACACAGATACGCAGTATTTT	CASSPPTGTKDTDTQYF
TRBV7-2	-	TRBJ1-2	-	TGTGCCAGCAGCCCATTTAGGGGGAATGGCTACACCTTC	CASSPFRGNGYTF
TRBV2	few	TRBJ1-6	-	TGTGCCAGCAGTGAAGTATCGAATTCACCCCTCCACTTT	CASSEVSNSPLHF
TRBV7-2	-	TRBJ2-7	-	TGTGCCAGCAGCTTAAGTCCCGCGACAGTAACCTACGAGCAGTACTTC	CASSLSPATVTYEQYF
TRBV7-9	-	TRBJ1-4	TRBD1	TGTGCCAGCAGCTTAGCGCTGGGACAGGGTCATGAAAAACTGTTTTTT	CASSLALGQGHEKLFF
TRBV27	once	TRBJ1-2	TRBD1	TGTGCCAGCAGTTCGCGGGACAGCCCTAACTATGGCTACACCTTC	CASSSRDSPNYGYTF
TRBV18	-	TRBJ1-3	TRBD1	TGTGCCAGCGGGGGACAGGCAAACACCATATATTTT	CASGGQANTIYF
TRBV18	-	TRBJ1-1	-	TGTGCCAGCTCACCCGAACAGGGCACTGAAGCTTTCTTT	CASSPEQGTEAFF
TRBV5-1	-	TRBJ2-7	TRBD1	TGCGCCAGCAGCACCGGGGACAGAGTCTACGAGCAGTACTTC	CASSTGDRVYEQYF
TRBV11-2	-	TRBJ1-1	-	TGTGCCAGCAGCCCTTTAGGGATACTAGCTTTCTTT	CASSPLGILAFF
TRBV6-5	-	TRBJ2-3	TRBD1	TGTGCCAGCAGAAGTCCAGGGGGCACGATAGATACGCAGTATTTT	CASRSPGGTIDTQYF
TRBV28	-	TRBJ1-5	TRBD1	TGTGCCAGCAGAACCCGACGGACAGGGGGCGCATTGGCCCAGCATTTT	CASRTRRTGGALAQHF
TRBV20-1	-	TRBJ2-7	TRBD1	TGCAGTGGGACAGGGGCCTACGAGCAGTACTTC	CSGTGAYEQYF
TRBV7-8	-	TRBJ2-7	-	TGTGCCAGCAGTTCCGATATCTACGAGCAGTACTTC	CASSSDIYEQYF
TRBV27	-	TRBJ2-1	-	TGTGCCAGCACTTCGCCCGGGACACCAAATGAGCAGTTCTTC	CASTSPGTPNEQFF
TRBV6-4	-	TRBJ2-2	-	TGTGCCAGCAGTGACTCGGGCAGGTCCGTCACCGGGGAGCTGTTTTTT	CASSDSGRSVTGELFF
TRBV18	-	TRBJ2-7	-	TGTGCCAGCTCACCGACCGGGATGACCTACGAGCAGTACTTC	CASSPTGMTYEQYF
TRBV10-3	-	TRBJ1-2	-	TGTGCCATCAGTGTGACAGAAAAAGACTATGGCTACACCTTC	CAISVTEKDYGYTF